A selection of T cell receptor beta chains follows, all from one sample in a study of STAT5B mutations in CD4+ large granular lymphocyte leukemia. Profiling relied on immunoSEQ multiplex PCR, and the TCRdb table lists in-frame clones only, not all of them. Of roughly 32,000 clones in the sample, roughly three quarters were seen once. Material for sequencing was CD4+ T cells from blood buffy coats. The receptors originated from a human donor in good health. Each CDR3 is given with its conserved first and last residue. D genes are given only for firm matches. The size entry is marked missing in some rows and otherwise reads once, few, many or a size class.

clone size,D gene,J gene,V gene,CDR3 protein,CDR3 DNA
.,.,TRBJ1-4,TRBV11-3,CASSLAAGTARGEKLFF,TGTGCCAGCAGCTTAGCGGCAGGGACGGCGAGAGGTGAAAAACTGTTTTTT
.,TRBD2,TRBJ2-3,TRBV6-5,CATRRGGRTDTQYF,TGTGCCACCCGACGGGGGGGGCGCACAGATACGCAGTATTTT
.,.,TRBJ2-1,TRBV7-6,CASSLVRVTRGSYNEQFF,TGTGCCAGCAGCTTAGTTCGGGTTACCCGGGGCTCCTACAATGAGCAGTTCTTC
.,.,TRBJ2-1,TRBV7-2,CASSLGSSSYNEQFF,TGTGCCAGCAGCTTAGGGTCGAGCTCCTACAATGAGCAGTTCTTC
once,.,TRBJ2-7,TRBV6-5,CASSYSGGGGLSEQYF,TGTGCCAGCAGTTACTCTGGGGGCGGGGGATTGAGCGAGCAGTACTTC
.,.,TRBJ2-5,TRBV9,CASSVRGAETQYF,TGTGCCAGCAGCGTGCGCGGGGCTGAGACCCAGTACTTC
few,TRBD2,TRBJ2-1,TRBV7-9,CASSSTSSGGAHEQFF,TGTGCCAGCAGCTCCACGTCTAGCGGGGGGGCGCATGAGCAGTTCTTC
.,.,TRBJ2-5,TRBV5-6,CASSLVGQETQYF,TGTGCCAGCAGCTTGGTGGGGCAAGAGACCCAGTACTTC
once,TRBD2,TRBJ2-1,TRBV2,CASSVGTSGLEQFF,TGTGCCAGCAGTGTGGGGACTAGCGGGCTTGAGCAGTTCTTC
.,TRBD1,TRBJ1-4,TRBV5-6,CASSLEGARNEKLFF,TGTGCCAGCAGCTTGGAGGGGGCGCGGAATGAAAAACTGTTTTTT
.,TRBD1,TRBJ1-1,TRBV19,CATSRGRVAFF,TGTGCCACCTCCAGGGGGCGCGTGGCTTTCTTT
.,.,TRBJ2-7,TRBV29-1,CSVGHQSSYEQYF,TGCAGCGTTGGGCACCAGAGCTCCTACGAGCAGTACTTC
.,.,TRBJ1-4,TRBV11-2,CASSLGLGTGEKLFF,TGTGCCAGCAGCTTAGGCCTGGGGACGGGAGAAAAACTGTTTTTT
.,TRBD2,TRBJ2-1,TRBV15,CATSSPGLATTYNEQFF,TGTGCCACCAGCAGCCCGGGACTAGCGACAACCTACAATGAGCAGTTCTTC
few,TRBD1,TRBJ1-6,TRBV15,CATTKFRGPNSPLHF,TGTGCCACCACCAAGTTCAGGGGGCCGAATTCACCCCTCCACTTT
.,.,TRBJ2-5,TRBV5-4,CASSRNTELQETQYF,TGTGCCAGCAGCCGAAACACGGAGTTACAAGAGACCCAGTACTTC
.,.,TRBJ1-2,TRBV5-4,CASSLSASQAGGYGYTF,TGTGCCAGCAGCTTGTCCGCCTCACAGGCGGGGGGCTATGGCTACACCTTC
.,.,TRBJ2-7,TRBV6-6,CASKTRSGAPYEQYF,TGTGCCAGCAAGACACGGTCGGGGGCCCCCTACGAGCAGTACTTC
.,TRBD1,TRBJ1-4,TRBV7-9,CASSLSHTGGAYANEKLFF,TGTGCCAGCAGCTTATCCCATACAGGGGGCGCGTATGCTAATGAAAAACTGTTTTTT
.,TRBD1,TRBJ1-2,TRBV2,CASTSKGTDYGYTF,TGTGCCAGCACGTCCAAGGGGACAGACTATGGCTACACCTTC
.,TRBD1,TRBJ1-1,TRBV7-9,CASSLAGGRTEAFF,TGTGCCAGCAGCTTGGCAGGGGGCAGAACTGAAGCTTTCTTT
.,.,TRBJ1-4,TRBV7-2,CASSLALGGAEKLFF,TGTGCCAGCAGCTTAGCCCTCGGGGGGGCTGAAAAACTGTTTTTT
few,.,TRBJ1-5,TRBV2,CASSDRTDSNQPQHF,TGTGCCAGCAGTGATCGAACAGATAGCAATCAGCCCCAGCATTTT
.,.,TRBJ1-6,TRBV2,CASSERLESNSPLHF,TGTGCCAGCAGTGAACGCTTGGAATCTAATTCACCCCTCCACTTT
.,.,TRBJ1-1,TRBV25-1,CASRASTTNTEAFF,TGTGCCAGCAGAGCCTCGACGACTAACACTGAAGCTTTCTTT
few,.,TRBJ1-1,TRBV27,CASSFPGHEAFF,TGTGCCAGCAGTTTCCCCGGTCATGAAGCTTTCTTT
.,.,TRBJ2-5,TRBV15,CATSRDDHQETQYF,TGTGCCACCAGCAGAGATGACCATCAAGAGACCCAGTACTTC
once,TRBD1,TRBJ1-6,TRBV7-2,CASSRLTGGNSPLHF,TGTGCCAGCAGCCGATTGACAGGGGGTAATTCACCCCTCCACTTT
.,TRBD1,TRBJ1-4,TRBV4-1,CASSLQGATNEKLFF,TGCGCCAGCAGCCTACAGGGGGCAACTAATGAAAAACTGTTTTTT